The clone carrying this T cell receptor (beta chain) was seen only once. The antigen remains unidentified. The method was immunoSEQ multiplex PCR; TCRdb's version includes in-frame clones alone and lacks a portion of them. The sample contains 70,000 to 80,000 clones, about nine tenths of which appear only once. The source of the sample is a study of OX40 agonist ivuxolimab in advanced cancers. Study observations and caveats: Partial responders at 0.1-3.0 mg/kg had among the lowest clonal expansion. Mean expanded clone counts were higher in CD8+ than CD4+ T cells.

Germline V gene data show CDR1 as SGHRS and CDR2 as YFSETQ. This CDR3 has 14 amino acids. Trimming stripped 1 base from V and 12 bases from J, with 17 bases between. This material consisted of CD4+ or CD8+ T cells sorted from blood, taken in a trial of the OX40 agonist ivuxolimab. The gene calls are TRBV5-1 and TRBJ2-1; D is perhaps TRBD2 (6 bases). This TCR came from an adult with an advanced solid tumor such as melanoma, head and neck, liver or kidney cancer. The CDR3 nucleotides are TGCGCCAGCAGCTTGAGGCAGGGAGGATCTGGGCAGTTCTTC. Encoded protein: CASSLRQGGSGQFF.